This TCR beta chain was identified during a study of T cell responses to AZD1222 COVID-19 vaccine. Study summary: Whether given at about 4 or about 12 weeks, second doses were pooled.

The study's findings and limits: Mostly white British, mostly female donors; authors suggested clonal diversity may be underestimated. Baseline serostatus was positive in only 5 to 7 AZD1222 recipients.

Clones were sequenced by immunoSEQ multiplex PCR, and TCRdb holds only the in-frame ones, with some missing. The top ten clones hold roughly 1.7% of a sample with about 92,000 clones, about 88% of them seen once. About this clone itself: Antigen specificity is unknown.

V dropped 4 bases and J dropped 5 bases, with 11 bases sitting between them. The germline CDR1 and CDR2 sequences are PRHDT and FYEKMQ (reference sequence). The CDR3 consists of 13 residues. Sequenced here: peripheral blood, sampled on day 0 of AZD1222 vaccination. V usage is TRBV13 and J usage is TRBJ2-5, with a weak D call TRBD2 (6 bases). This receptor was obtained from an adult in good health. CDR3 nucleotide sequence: TGTGCCAGCAGCTACCGGGACTCCGAGACCCAGTACTTC. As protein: CASSYRDSETQYF.